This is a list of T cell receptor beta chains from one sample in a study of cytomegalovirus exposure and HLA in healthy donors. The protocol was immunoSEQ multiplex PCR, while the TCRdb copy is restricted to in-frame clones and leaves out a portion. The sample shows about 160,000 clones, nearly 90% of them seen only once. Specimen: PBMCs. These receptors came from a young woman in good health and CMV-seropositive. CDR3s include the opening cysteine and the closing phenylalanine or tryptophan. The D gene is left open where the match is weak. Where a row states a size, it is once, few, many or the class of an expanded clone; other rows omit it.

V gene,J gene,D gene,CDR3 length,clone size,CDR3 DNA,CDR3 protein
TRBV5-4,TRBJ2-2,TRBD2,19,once,TGTGCCAGCAGCTTACCGGGACTAGCGGGTCTCGAGGGGGCCGGGGAGCTGTTTTTT,CASSLPGLAGLEGAGELFF
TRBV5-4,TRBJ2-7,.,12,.,TGTGCCAGCAGCTCACCGGGACTGGGCCAGTACTTC,CASSSPGLGQYF
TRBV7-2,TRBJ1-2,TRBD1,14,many,TGTGCCAGCAGCTCTCGGACAGGGGCGAGTAGCTACACCTTC,CASSSRTGASSYTF
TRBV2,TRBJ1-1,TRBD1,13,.,TGTGCCAGCAGGGGACAGGCGAACACTGAAGCTTTCTTT,CASRGQANTEAFF
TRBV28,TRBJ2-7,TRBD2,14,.,TGTGCCAGCGACCAAGCGGGAGATTCCTACGAGCAGTACTTC,CASDQAGDSYEQYF
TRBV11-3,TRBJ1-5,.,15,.,TGTGCCAGCAGCTTAGATCGCGGGGAAAGTCAGCCCCAGCATTTT,CASSLDRGESQPQHF
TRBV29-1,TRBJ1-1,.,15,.,TGCAGCGTTAGGACCCTGGGGCACATGAACACTGAAGCTTTCTTT,CSVRTLGHMNTEAFF
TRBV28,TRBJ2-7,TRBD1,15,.,TGTGCCAGCACGTCTCCGGGACAGGGGGTTGGGGAGCAGTACTTC,CASTSPGQGVGEQYF
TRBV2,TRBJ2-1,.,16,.,TGTGCCAGCAGTGAAAGGAGGGTTACCGGAGCCAATGAGCAGTTCTTC,CASSERRVTGANEQFF
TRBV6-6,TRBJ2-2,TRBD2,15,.,TGTGCCAGCACCCGACTAGCGGGACACACCGGGGAGCTGTTTTTT,CASTRLAGHTGELFF
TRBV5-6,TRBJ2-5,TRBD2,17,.,TGTGCCAGCAGCTCCTATTCGCGCGGGAGCTCGGGGGAGACCCAGTACTTC,CASSSYSRGSSGETQYF
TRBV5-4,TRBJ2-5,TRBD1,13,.,TGTGCCAGCAGTCCTGGACAGGTAGAGACCCAGTACTTC,CASSPGQVETQYF
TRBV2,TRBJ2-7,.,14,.,TGTGCCAGCCTGGAACAGGACATCTCCTACGAGCAGTACTTC,CASLEQDISYEQYF
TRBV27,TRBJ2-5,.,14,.,TGTGCCAGCAGTTTAAATCTTGGGAGAGAGACCCAGTACTTC,CASSLNLGRETQYF
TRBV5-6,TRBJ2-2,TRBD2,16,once,TGTGCCAGCAGCTTGTCACTAGCGCGAAACACCGGGGAGCTGTTTTTT,CASSLSLARNTGELFF
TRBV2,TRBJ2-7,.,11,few,TGTGCCAGCAGTGAGGCCGACGAGCAGTACTTC,CASSEADEQYF
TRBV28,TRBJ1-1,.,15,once,TGTGCCAGTCACGCAGGGGCGGGGGTGAACACTGAAGCTTTCTTT,CASHAGAGVNTEAFF
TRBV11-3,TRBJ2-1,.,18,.,TGTGCCAGCAGCTTAGATCTTAGGTCTAGCGATTACCCCCATGAGCAGTTCTTC,CASSLDLRSSDYPHEQFF
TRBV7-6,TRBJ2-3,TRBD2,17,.,TGTGCCAGCAGCCCCGGACTAGCGGGAGCCGCCGTCGATACGCAGTATTTT,CASSPGLAGAAVDTQYF
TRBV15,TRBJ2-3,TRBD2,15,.,TGTGCCACCAGCAGAGCCCAGGGCGGGAGTTATACGCAGTATTTT,CATSRAQGGSYTQYF
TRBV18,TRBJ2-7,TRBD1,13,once,TGTGCCAGCTCCCTCGGACAGGATGACGAGCAGTACTTC,CASSLGQDDEQYF
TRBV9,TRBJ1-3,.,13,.,TGTGCCAGCAGCGAACAGCCAGGTGTCACCATATATTTT,CASSEQPGVTIYF
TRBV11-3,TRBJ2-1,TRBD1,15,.,TGTGCCAGCAGCTTAGTAGGGACAGGGGTGAATGAGCAGTTCTTC,CASSLVGTGVNEQFF
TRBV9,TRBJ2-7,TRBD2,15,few,TGTGCCAGCAGCAGAGCGACTAGCGGTACCTACGAGCAGTACTTC,CASSRATSGTYEQYF
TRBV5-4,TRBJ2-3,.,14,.,TGTGCCAGCAGCTTGACGGTATCCACAGATACGCAGTATTTT,CASSLTVSTDTQYF
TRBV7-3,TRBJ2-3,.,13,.,TGTGCCAGCAGCTTAGTTAGCGGAGATACGCAGTATTTT,CASSLVSGDTQYF
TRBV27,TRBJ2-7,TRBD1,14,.,TGTGCCAGCAGTTTAGGACAGGGGGCTCTGGAGCAGTACTTC,CASSLGQGALEQYF
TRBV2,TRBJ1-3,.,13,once,TGTGCCAGCAGTGAGGGGCCCGAAAACACCATATATTTT,CASSEGPENTIYF
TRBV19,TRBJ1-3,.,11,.,TGTGCCAGCCGAGTAAGAAACACCATATATTTT,CASRVRNTIYF